The clone carrying this T cell receptor beta chain was observed a few times. Its antigen is unknown. Germline-derived CDR1 and CDR2 are MDHEN and SYDVKM. The CDR3 extends over 15 amino acids. The V gene lost 0 bases and the J gene lost 4 bases, with 10 bases spanning the gap. Patients had received no treatment of any kind before thyroid surgery. This sample is drawn from a study of metastatic and nonmetastatic thyroid tumors. The wider study: From malignant and benign thyroid patients, repertoires in blood and in tumor or nodule tissue were compared. Study results and caveats: As reported, TCR beta diversity in blood and tumor was significantly higher in malignant thyroid tumors than in benign nodules.

Authors' processing steps: A classifier of distant metastasis in papillary thyroid cancer was built from CDR3 differences (across clinicopathological groups). With MiXCR, TCRdb reprocessed the PCR reads. These V and J calls originate from TCRdb's pipeline instead of the authors' own analysis. The data hold about 41,000 clones, with 24% observed a single time. This chain joins TRBV28 and TRBJ1-5; maybe TRBD1 (5 bases). Source material: tumor tissue. This TCR derives from a female donor with papillary thyroid cancer or a benign thyroid nodule (not recorded which). Some clones in this sample may be carry-over from other donors' samples. Here the CDR3 reads CASSLWGGGNQPQHF. The CDR3 DNA follows: TGTGCCAGCAGTTTATGGGGCGGGGGTAATCAGCCCCAGCATTTT.